This T cell receptor beta chain stems from a study of blood T cell repertoires in COVID-19. Libraries were prepared by immunoSEQ multiplex PCR; TCRdb keeps only in-frame clonotypes and omits some of them. Of under 250,000 clones detected, around 88% appear once; the ten largest clones hold 8.2%. J was trimmed by 4 bases and V by 5 bases; bases with no gene match: 4. Germline lookup yields CDR1 SGHVS and CDR2 FQNEAQ. The CDR3 runs 15 residues. This receptor was identified in a woman aged 50 to 60 with acute or convalescent COVID-19. The gene calls are TRBV7-8 and TRBJ2-1; 11 bases fit TRBD2. The sample consisted of peripheral blood. Here the CDR3 DNA reads TGTGCCAGCAGCAGACTAGCGGGGCCATACAATGAGCAGTTCTTC. This codes for CASSRLAGPYNEQFF.